A selection of T cell receptor beta chains follows, all from one sample in a study of glioma-infiltrating T cells. In TCRdb, the multiplex PCR reads were re-called with MiXCR into one record per CDR3 protein. There are roughly 350,000 distinct CDR3 sequences in the sample; roughly 41% occur only once, and more than 10% lies in the top ten. Material: glioma tissue, nonneoplastic brain tissue, or PBMCs (not recorded which). The receptors were sampled from a human donor with low-grade glioma or glioblastoma, undergoing nonglioma brain surgery, or in good health (not recorded which). The CDR3 runs from the conserved cysteine through the conserved F or W. A D gene is named only where the DNA matches it firmly. Expanded clones are given a class, and other clones once, few, many or no size at all.

j_gene: TRBJ1-2
d_gene: NA
abundance: NA
v_gene: TRBV10-3
CDR3nt: TGTGCCATCAGTGAGTCGAGGGGTTTGGGGGACTATGGCTACACCTTC
CDR3aa: CAISESRGLGDYGYTF

j_gene: TRBJ1-5
d_gene: NA
abundance: many
v_gene: TRBV28
CDR3nt: TGTGCCAGCAGTTTATATCTTCAGCCCCAGCATTTT
CDR3aa: CASSLYLQPQHF

j_gene: TRBJ2-5
d_gene: NA
abundance: few
v_gene: TRBV20-1
CDR3nt: TGCAGTGCTAGAGGGGGGACGGTACAAGAGACCCAGTACTTC
CDR3aa: CSARGGTVQETQYF

j_gene: TRBJ1-3
d_gene: TRBD1
abundance: few
v_gene: TRBV4-1
CDR3nt: TGCGCCAGCAGCCCCCCGGGGACAGTCTCTGGAAACACCATATATTTT
CDR3aa: CASSPPGTVSGNTIYF

j_gene: TRBJ2-1
d_gene: TRBD2
abundance: NA
v_gene: TRBV15
CDR3nt: TGTGCCACCAGCAGAGATGCGGGAGCCCCAATCAATGAGCAGTTCTTC
CDR3aa: CATSRDAGAPINEQFF

j_gene: TRBJ2-7
d_gene: TRBD2
abundance: many
v_gene: TRBV6-2/TRBV6-3
CDR3nt: TGTGCCAGCAGTTCACTAGCGGACCCTCCCTACGAGCAGTACTTC
CDR3aa: CASSSLADPPYEQYF

j_gene: TRBJ2-1
d_gene: TRBD2
abundance: NA
v_gene: TRBV27
CDR3nt: TGTGCCAGCAGTTTGGGGGTAGCGGGCCTTAATGAGCAGTTCTTC
CDR3aa: CASSLGVAGLNEQFF

j_gene: TRBJ1-1
d_gene: TRBD1
abundance: NA
v_gene: TRBV4-2
CDR3nt: TGTGCCAGCAGCCAAGCGACAGGGGGAGGTTCTGAAGCTTTCTTT
CDR3aa: CASSQATGGGSEAFF

j_gene: TRBJ2-2
d_gene: TRBD1
abundance: NA
v_gene: TRBV7-3
CDR3nt: TGTGCCAGCAGCCTCGACAGGGTGGCGTACACCGGGGAGCTGTTTTTT
CDR3aa: CASSLDRVAYTGELFF

j_gene: TRBJ2-3
d_gene: NA
abundance: many
v_gene: TRBV6-1
CDR3nt: TGTGCCAGCAGTGGGTTAACAGCCACAGATACGCAGTATTTT
CDR3aa: CASSGLTATDTQYF

j_gene: TRBJ2-3
d_gene: NA
abundance: NA
v_gene: TRBV7-3
CDR3nt: TGTGCCAGCAGCTTGATGGCGGCAGATACGCAGTATTTT
CDR3aa: CASSLMAADTQYF

j_gene: TRBJ2-7
d_gene: NA
abundance: many
v_gene: TRBV6-2/TRBV6-3
CDR3nt: TGTGCCAGCAGTTACCCGGGGCAGCAGTACTTC
CDR3aa: CASSYPGQQYF

j_gene: TRBJ2-1
d_gene: NA
abundance: few
v_gene: TRBV5-1
CDR3nt: TGCGCCAGCAGCTCGGTGGGACCACTAAATGAGCAGTTCTTC
CDR3aa: CASSSVGPLNEQFF

j_gene: TRBJ2-2
d_gene: NA
abundance: few
v_gene: TRBV20-1
CDR3nt: TGCAGTGCCAGCACAGGGACCCGATACACCGGGGAGCTGTTTTTT
CDR3aa: CSASTGTRYTGELFF

j_gene: TRBJ2-7
d_gene: NA
abundance: NA
v_gene: TRBV6-2/TRBV6-3
CDR3nt: TGTGCCAGCAGTTACCTACAGAGTGGATCTCGCGAGCAGTACTTC
CDR3aa: CASSYLQSGSREQYF

j_gene: TRBJ2-1
d_gene: TRBD2
abundance: few
v_gene: TRBV15
CDR3nt: TGTGCCACCAGCAGAGATCTGGGCGGGAGAGGTATTGAGCAGTTCTTC
CDR3aa: CATSRDLGGRGIEQFF

j_gene: TRBJ2-7
d_gene: NA
abundance: NA
v_gene: TRBV7-2
CDR3nt: TGTGCCAGCAGCGACCGGGACACGTCGCACGAGCAGTACTTC
CDR3aa: CASSDRDTSHEQYF

j_gene: TRBJ2-3
d_gene: NA
abundance: NA
v_gene: TRBV2
CDR3nt: TGTGCTAGCCGGGGGGCTGAGGCAGATACGCAGTATTTT
CDR3aa: CASRGAEADTQYF

j_gene: TRBJ2-7
d_gene: TRBD1
abundance: NA
v_gene: TRBV6-1
CDR3nt: TGTGCCAGCACCCTTGGACAGGGGGCCTACGAGCAGTACTTC
CDR3aa: CASTLGQGAYEQYF

j_gene: TRBJ2-5
d_gene: TRBD2
abundance: NA
v_gene: TRBV6-1
CDR3nt: TGTGCCAGCCGTCCTAGCGGGGCCCAAGAGACCCAGTACTTC
CDR3aa: CASRPSGAQETQYF

j_gene: TRBJ1-1
d_gene: NA
abundance: NA
v_gene: TRBV28
CDR3nt: TGTGCCAGCACCCTAGGGGGGGGGAACGTTGAAGCTTTCTTT
CDR3aa: CASTLGGGNVEAFF

j_gene: TRBJ2-3
d_gene: NA
abundance: NA
v_gene: TRBV5-1
CDR3nt: TGCGCCAGCTTATCAGACAGCACAGATACGCAGTATTTT
CDR3aa: CASLSDSTDTQYF

j_gene: TRBJ2-2
d_gene: TRBD2
abundance: NA
v_gene: TRBV27
CDR3nt: TGCGCCAGCAGCCAATTTAGCGGGAGGGCCTCCGGGGAGCTGTTTTTT
CDR3aa: CASSQFSGRASGELFF

j_gene: TRBJ2-7
d_gene: NA
abundance: few
v_gene: TRBV19
CDR3nt: TGTGCCAGTAGTATTGGCGGGACCGCCTACGAGCAGTACTTC
CDR3aa: CASSIGGTAYEQYF

j_gene: TRBJ2-1
d_gene: TRBD2
abundance: once
v_gene: TRBV6-2/TRBV6-3
CDR3nt: TGTGCCAGCAGTACTAGCGGGGGACCCAATGAGCAGTTCTTC
CDR3aa: CASSTSGGPNEQFF

j_gene: TRBJ2-7
d_gene: NA
abundance: many
v_gene: TRBV27
CDR3nt: TGTGCCAGCAGCACATTAGGGTACGAGCAGTACTTC
CDR3aa: CASSTLGYEQYF

j_gene: TRBJ2-2
d_gene: NA
abundance: NA
v_gene: TRBV14
CDR3nt: TGTGCCAGCAGCCAGAGGTCCGGGACGGATACCGGGGAGCTGTTTTTT
CDR3aa: CASSQRSGTDTGELFF

j_gene: TRBJ1-4
d_gene: NA
abundance: few
v_gene: TRBV7-2
CDR3nt: TGTGCCAGCAGCTTAGCCCGACATGAAAAACTGTTTTTT
CDR3aa: CASSLARHEKLFF

j_gene: TRBJ2-1
d_gene: NA
abundance: NA
v_gene: TRBV7-2
CDR3nt: TGTGCCAGCGTCATAAGGAGGGTTGGCAATGAGCAGTTCTTC
CDR3aa: CASVIRRVGNEQFF

j_gene: TRBJ2-2
d_gene: TRBD2
abundance: few
v_gene: TRBV27
CDR3nt: TGTGCCAGCAGTCCGAGGACTAGCGGATACCCCGGGGAGCTGTTTTTT
CDR3aa: CASSPRTSGYPGELFF

j_gene: TRBJ2-1
d_gene: TRBD1
abundance: NA
v_gene: TRBV4-2
CDR3nt: TGTGCCAGCAGCCAGCGGGGGGGACAGGGGGTTCTTTTCTACAATGAGCAGTTCTTC
CDR3aa: CASSQRGGQGVLFYNEQFF

j_gene: TRBJ1-1
d_gene: NA
abundance: few
v_gene: TRBV18
CDR3nt: TGTGCCAGCTCACCATGGGAAGGGTCGAACACTGAAGCTTTCTTT
CDR3aa: CASSPWEGSNTEAFF

j_gene: TRBJ1-6
d_gene: NA
abundance: many
v_gene: TRBV20-1
CDR3nt: TGCAGTGCTAGAGATAACCAGGGGCATTCACCCCTCCACTTT
CDR3aa: CSARDNQGHSPLHF

j_gene: TRBJ1-1
d_gene: TRBD1
abundance: NA
v_gene: TRBV18
CDR3nt: TGTGCCAGCTCACCCGACAGGGGGAGGGTCACTGAAGCTTTCTTT
CDR3aa: CASSPDRGRVTEAFF

j_gene: TRBJ2-2
d_gene: NA
abundance: NA
v_gene: TRBV10-3
CDR3nt: TGTGCCATCAGTGAGTCCTCCCCAGGGACCACGACGAACACCGGGGAGCTGTTTTTT
CDR3aa: CAISESSPGTTTNTGELFF

j_gene: TRBJ2-5
d_gene: NA
abundance: few
v_gene: TRBV28
CDR3nt: TGTGCCAGCAGGTCCCTCGGGGGAGTTAAAGAGACCCAGTACTTC
CDR3aa: CASRSLGGVKETQYF

j_gene: TRBJ1-2
d_gene: TRBD1
abundance: many
v_gene: TRBV6-1
CDR3nt: TGTGCCAGCAGCCGAGGACAGGGGGCGATAGACTATGGCTACACCTTC
CDR3aa: CASSRGQGAIDYGYTF

j_gene: TRBJ2-3
d_gene: TRBD2
abundance: many
v_gene: TRBV28
CDR3nt: TGTGCCAGCAGTCCGGGACTAGCAGATACGCAGTATTTT
CDR3aa: CASSPGLADTQYF

j_gene: TRBJ1-3
d_gene: NA
abundance: NA
v_gene: TRBV20-1
CDR3nt: TGCAGTGATAGAGTTCGCCAGAGTAACACCATATATTTT
CDR3aa: CSDRVRQSNTIYF

j_gene: TRBJ2-2
d_gene: NA
abundance: many
v_gene: TRBV6-2/TRBV6-3
CDR3nt: TGTGCCAGCAGTTACACGGACACCGGGGAGCTGTTTTTT
CDR3aa: CASSYTDTGELFF

j_gene: TRBJ2-5
d_gene: NA
abundance: NA
v_gene: TRBV12-3/TRBV12-4
CDR3nt: TGTGCCAGCAGCGTGACAGGAGGGGGGACCCAGTACTTC
CDR3aa: CASSVTGGGTQYF